This T cell receptor beta chain was retrieved from a study of T cells in Graves' hyperthyroidism and ophthalmopathy. This clonotype was counted at least ten times. Template material for amplifying TCR beta CDR3 regions consisted of RNA transcripts. The primer set for the first-round RT-PCR of the TCR CDR3 was HTBI. TCRdb re-called the multiplex PCR reads with MiXCR, one entry per CDR3 protein. The repertoire holds 200,000 to 250,000 distinct CDR3 sequences, with approximately 17% as singletons. Trimming shortened V by 1 base and J by 3 bases, and 14 bases separated the two germline ends. CDR1 is SGHRS, CDR2 YFSETQ, per germline. The CDR3 runs 15 residues.

Material: blood. The J gene is TRBJ2-7, the V gene TRBV5-1; no definite D call. The TCR comes from a man in his fifties or sixties with Graves' hyperthyroidism. CDR3 bases: TGCGCCAGCAGCTTGACAGACATTCCTTACTACGAGCAGTACTTC. It yields the protein CASSLTDIPYYEQYF.